Listed below are T cell receptor beta chains from one sample, sequenced in a study of vaccination and CD4 T cells after COVID-19. TCRdb passed the PCR reads through MiXCR, listing each CDR3 protein once. Of 19,000 or so distinct CDR3 sequences listed, under 60% are singletons. Their target antigens are unknown. Here the sequenced sample was CD4+ T cells from blood, cultured in vitro, taken after SARS-CoV-2 vaccination. These TCRs come from a human donor who had recovered from COVID-19. Each CDR3 is given with its conserved first and last residue. The D gene is left open where the match is weak. Some rows have no size entry. The others give once, few or many, or a class for an expanded clone.

>few|TRBJ1-1|TRBV28|.
CASQIRETEAFF
>.|TRBJ1-5|TRBV6-2/TRBV6-3|TRBD1
CASSWTGAEDQPQHF
>.|TRBJ1-5|TRBV6-1|.
CASSEGGGQPQHF
>.|TRBJ2-3|TRBV27|.
CASSFLASTDTQYF
>.|TRBJ1-5|TRBV19|.
CASSSISSSSNQPQHF
>.|TRBJ1-5|TRBV7-2|TRBD1
CASSLRTGDNQPQHF
>few|TRBJ1-5|TRBV7-2|.
CASSLRVNQPQHF
>few|TRBJ1-6|TRBV28|TRBD1
CASRSTGARGDSPLHF
>.|TRBJ2-3|TRBV5-1|TRBD1
CASSLDGQGLDTQYF
>.|TRBJ2-1|TRBV15|TRBD2
CATGLASGRPTYNEQFF
>.|TRBJ1-6|TRBV6-1|.
CASSRMGVMSSYNSPLHF